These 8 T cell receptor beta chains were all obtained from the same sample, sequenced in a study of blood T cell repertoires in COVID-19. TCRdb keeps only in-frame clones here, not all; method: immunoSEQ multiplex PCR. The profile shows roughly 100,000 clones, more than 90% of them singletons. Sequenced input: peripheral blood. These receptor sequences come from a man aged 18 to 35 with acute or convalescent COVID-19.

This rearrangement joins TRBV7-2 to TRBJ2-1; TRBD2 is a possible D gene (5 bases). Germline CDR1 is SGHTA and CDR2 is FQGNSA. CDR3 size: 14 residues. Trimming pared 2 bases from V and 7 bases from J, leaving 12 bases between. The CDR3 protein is CASSLNPTGNEQFF. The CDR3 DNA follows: TGTGCCAGCAGCTTAAATCCCACGGGAAATGAGCAGTTCTTC.

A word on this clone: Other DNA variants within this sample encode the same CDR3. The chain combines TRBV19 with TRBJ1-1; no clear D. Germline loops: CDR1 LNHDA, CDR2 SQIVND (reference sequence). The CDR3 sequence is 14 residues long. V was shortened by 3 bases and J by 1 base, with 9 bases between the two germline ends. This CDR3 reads CASSIRGGNTEAFF. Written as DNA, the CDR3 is TGTGCCAGTAGTATCCGGGGTGGGAACACTGAAGCTTTCTTT.

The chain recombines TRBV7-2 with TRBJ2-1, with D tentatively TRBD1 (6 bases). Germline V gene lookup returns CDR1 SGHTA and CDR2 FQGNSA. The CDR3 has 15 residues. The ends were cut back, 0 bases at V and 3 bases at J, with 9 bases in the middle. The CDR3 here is CASSLAAGVYNEQFF. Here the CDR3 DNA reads TGTGCCAGCAGCTTAGCGGCAGGGGTCTACAATGAGCAGTTCTTC. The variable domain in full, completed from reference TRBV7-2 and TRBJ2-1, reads GAGVSQSPSNKVTEKGKDVELRCDPISGHTALYWYRQSLGQGLEFLIYFQGNSAPDKSGLPSDRFSAERTGGSVSTLTIQRTQQEDSAVYLCASSLAAGVYNEQFFGPGTRLTVL.

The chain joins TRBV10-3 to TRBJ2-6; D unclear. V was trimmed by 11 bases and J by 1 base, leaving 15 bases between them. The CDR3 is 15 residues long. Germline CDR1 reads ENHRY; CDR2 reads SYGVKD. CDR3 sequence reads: CASKGELSGANVLTF. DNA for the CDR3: TGTGCCTCCAAAGGAGAGCTTTCTGGGGCCAACGTCCTGACTTTC.

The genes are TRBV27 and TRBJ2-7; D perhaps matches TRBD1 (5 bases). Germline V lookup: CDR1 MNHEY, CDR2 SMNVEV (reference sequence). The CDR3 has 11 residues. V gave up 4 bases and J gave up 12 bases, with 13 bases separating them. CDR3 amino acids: CASSSQGFSYF. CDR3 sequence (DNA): TGTGCCAGCAGTTCCCAGGGATTTTCGTACTTC.

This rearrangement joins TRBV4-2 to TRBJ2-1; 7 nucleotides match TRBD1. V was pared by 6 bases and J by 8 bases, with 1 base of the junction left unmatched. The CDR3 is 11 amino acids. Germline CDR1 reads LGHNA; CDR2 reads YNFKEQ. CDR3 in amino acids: CASRDRDEQFF. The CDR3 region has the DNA TGTGCCAGCAGAGACAGGGATGAGCAGTTCTTC.

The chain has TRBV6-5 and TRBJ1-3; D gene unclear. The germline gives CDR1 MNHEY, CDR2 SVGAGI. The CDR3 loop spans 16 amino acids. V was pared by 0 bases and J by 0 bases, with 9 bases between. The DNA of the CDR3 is TGTGCCAGCAGTTACTCGAATCAGGACTCTGGAAACACCATATATTTT. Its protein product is CASSYSNQDSGNTIYF.

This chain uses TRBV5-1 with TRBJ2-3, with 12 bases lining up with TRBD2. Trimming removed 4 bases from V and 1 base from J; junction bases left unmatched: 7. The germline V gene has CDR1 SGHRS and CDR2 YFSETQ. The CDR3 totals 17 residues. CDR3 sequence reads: CASSPRTSGVRTDTQYF. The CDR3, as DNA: TGCGCCAGCAGCCCGCGGACTAGCGGGGTCCGCACAGATACGCAGTATTTT.